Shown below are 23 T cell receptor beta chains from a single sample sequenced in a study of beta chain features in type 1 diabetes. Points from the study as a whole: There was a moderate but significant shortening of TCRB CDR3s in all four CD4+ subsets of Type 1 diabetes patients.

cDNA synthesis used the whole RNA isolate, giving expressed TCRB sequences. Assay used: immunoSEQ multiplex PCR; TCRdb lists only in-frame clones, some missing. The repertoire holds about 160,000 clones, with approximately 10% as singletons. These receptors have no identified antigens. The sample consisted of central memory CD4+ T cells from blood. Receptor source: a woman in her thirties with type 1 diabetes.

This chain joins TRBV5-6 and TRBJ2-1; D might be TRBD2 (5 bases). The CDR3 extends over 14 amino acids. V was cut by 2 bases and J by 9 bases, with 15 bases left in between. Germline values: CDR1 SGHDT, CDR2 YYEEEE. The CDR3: CASSFRVPRGEQFF. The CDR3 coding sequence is TGTGCCAGCAGCTTCCGGGTACCTCGGGGTGAGCAGTTCTTC.

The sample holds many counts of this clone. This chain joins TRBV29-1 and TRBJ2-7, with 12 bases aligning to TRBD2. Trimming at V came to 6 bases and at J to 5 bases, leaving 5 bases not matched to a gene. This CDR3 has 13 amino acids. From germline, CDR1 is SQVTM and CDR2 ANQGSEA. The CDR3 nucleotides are TGCAGCGTGAGACTAGCGGGAGCCCACGAGCAGTACTTC. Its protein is CSVRLAGAHEQYF.

CDR3 residues: CASSHGTLYGYTF. CDR3 DNA sequence: TGCGCCAGCAGCCACGGGACACTCTATGGCTACACCTTC. The chain recombines TRBV5-1 with TRBJ1-2, with D possibly being TRBD1 (6 bases). From germline, CDR1 is SGHRS and CDR2 YFSETQ. The V end lost 4 bases, the J end lost 4 bases, and 11 bases lay between the germline ends. The CDR3 has 13 residues.

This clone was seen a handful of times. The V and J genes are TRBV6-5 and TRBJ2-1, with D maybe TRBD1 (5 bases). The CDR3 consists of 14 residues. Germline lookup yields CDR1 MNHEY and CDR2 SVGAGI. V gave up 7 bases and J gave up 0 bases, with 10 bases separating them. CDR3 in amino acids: CASMRQGSYNEQFF. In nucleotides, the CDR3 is TGTGCCAGCATGCGGCAGGGCTCCTACAATGAGCAGTTCTTC.

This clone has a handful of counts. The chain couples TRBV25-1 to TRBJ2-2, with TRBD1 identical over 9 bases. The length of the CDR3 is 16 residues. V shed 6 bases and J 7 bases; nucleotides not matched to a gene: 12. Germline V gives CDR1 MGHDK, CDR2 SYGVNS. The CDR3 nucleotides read TGTGCCAGCAGACCGCCCGGGACAGGGAAGGGCGGGGAGCTGTTTTTT. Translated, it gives CASRPPGTGKGGELFF.

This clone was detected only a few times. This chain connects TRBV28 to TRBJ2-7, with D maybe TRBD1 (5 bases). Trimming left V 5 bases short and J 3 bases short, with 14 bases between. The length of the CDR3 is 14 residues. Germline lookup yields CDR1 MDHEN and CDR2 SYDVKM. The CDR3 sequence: CASSKGAKGYEQYF. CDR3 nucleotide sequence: TGTGCCAGCAGTAAAGGGGCCAAGGGCTACGAGCAGTACTTC.

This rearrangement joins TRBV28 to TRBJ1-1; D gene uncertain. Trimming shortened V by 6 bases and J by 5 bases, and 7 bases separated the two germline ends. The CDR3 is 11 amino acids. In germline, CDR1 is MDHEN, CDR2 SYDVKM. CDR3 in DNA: TGTGCCAGCAGGTTCCAGACTGAAGCTTTCTTT. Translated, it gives CASRFQTEAFF.

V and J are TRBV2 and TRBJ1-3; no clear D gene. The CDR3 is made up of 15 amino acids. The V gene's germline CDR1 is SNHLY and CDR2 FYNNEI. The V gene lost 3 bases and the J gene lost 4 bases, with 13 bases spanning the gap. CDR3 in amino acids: CASSDSGVRGNTIYF. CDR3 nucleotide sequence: TGTGCCAGCAGTGATTCGGGAGTTCGCGGAAACACCATATATTTT.

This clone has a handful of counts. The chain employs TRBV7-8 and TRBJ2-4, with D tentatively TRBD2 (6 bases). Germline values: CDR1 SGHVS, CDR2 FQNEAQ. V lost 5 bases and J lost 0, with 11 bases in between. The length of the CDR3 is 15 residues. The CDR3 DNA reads TGTGCCAGCAGCCGCCGGGAGATAGCCAAAAACATTCAGTACTTC. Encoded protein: CASSRREIAKNIQYF.

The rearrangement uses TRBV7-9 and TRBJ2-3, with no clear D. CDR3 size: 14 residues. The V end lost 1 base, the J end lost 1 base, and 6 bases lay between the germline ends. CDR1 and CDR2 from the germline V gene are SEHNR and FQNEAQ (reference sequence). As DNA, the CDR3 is TGTGCCAGCAGCTTAGGATCAGGCACAGATACGCAGTATTTT. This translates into CASSLGSGTDTQYF.

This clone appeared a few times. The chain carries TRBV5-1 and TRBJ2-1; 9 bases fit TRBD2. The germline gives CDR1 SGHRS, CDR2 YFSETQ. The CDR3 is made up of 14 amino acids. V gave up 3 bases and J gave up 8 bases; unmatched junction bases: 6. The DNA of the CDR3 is TGCGCCAGCAGCTCTCTAGCGGGACTCGATGAGCAGTTCTTC. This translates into CASSSLAGLDEQFF.

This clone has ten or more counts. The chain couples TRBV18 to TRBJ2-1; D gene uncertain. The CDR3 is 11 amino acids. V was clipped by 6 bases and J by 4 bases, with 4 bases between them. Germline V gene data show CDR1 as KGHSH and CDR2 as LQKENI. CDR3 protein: CASSSYNEQFF. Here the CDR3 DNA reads TGTGCCAGCTCTAGTTACAATGAGCAGTTCTTC. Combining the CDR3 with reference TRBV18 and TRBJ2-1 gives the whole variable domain NAGVMQNPRHLVRRRGQEARLRCSPMKGHSHVYWYRQLPEEGLKFMVYLQKENIIDESGMPKERFSAEFPKEGPSILRIQQVVRGDSAAYFCASSSYNEQFFGPGTRLTVL.

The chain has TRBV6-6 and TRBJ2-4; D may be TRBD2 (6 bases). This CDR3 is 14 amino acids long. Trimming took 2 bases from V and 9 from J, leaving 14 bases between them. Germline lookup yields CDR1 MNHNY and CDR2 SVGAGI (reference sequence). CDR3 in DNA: TGTGCCAGCAGTTACGGACTAAACGAGGGCATTCAGTACTTC. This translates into CASSYGLNEGIQYF.

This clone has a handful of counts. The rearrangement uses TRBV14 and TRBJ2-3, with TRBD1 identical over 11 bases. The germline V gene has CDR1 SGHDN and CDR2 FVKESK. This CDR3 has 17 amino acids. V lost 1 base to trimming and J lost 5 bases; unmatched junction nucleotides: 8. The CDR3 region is CASSQGRTDRGLDTQYF. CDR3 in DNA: TGTGCCAGCAGCCAAGGCCGAACGGACAGGGGGCTAGATACGCAGTATTTT.

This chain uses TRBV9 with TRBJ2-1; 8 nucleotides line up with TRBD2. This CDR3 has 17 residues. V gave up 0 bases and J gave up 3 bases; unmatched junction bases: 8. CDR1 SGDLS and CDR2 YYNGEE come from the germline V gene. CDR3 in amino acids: CASSVVPFSGSYNEQFF. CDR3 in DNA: TGTGCCAGCAGCGTAGTACCTTTCAGCGGGAGCTACAATGAGCAGTTCTTC.

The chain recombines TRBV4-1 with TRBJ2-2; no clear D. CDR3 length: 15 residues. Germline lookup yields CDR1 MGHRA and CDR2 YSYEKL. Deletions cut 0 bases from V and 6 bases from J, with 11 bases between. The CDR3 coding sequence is TGCGCCAGCAGCCAAGAAACGGTCCTAGCCGGGGAGCTGTTTTTT. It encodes CASSQETVLAGELFF.

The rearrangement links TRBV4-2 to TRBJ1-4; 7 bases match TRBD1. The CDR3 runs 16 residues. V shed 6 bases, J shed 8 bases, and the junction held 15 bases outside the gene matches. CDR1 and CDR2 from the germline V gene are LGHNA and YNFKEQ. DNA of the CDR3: TGTGCCAGCAGGCGCTACAGGGGCGCAGAAGGGGAAAAACTGTTTTTT. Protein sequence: CASRRYRGAEGEKLFF.

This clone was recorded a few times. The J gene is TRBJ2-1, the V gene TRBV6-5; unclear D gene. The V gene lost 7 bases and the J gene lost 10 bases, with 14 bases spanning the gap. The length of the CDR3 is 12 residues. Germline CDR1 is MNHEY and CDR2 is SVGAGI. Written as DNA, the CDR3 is TGTGCCAGCAAATATCTCATGGGCGAGCAGTTCTTC. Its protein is CASKYLMGEQFF.

CDR3 nucleotide sequence: TGTGCCAGTAGTCCTCGTCCACAGGGGACGAATCAGCCCCAGCATTTT. Translating gives CASSPRPQGTNQPQHF. The chain links TRBV19 to TRBJ1-5; 7 bases align to TRBD1. The CDR3 consists of 16 residues. CDR1 and CDR2 from the germline V gene are LNHDA and SQIVND (reference sequence). The V gene end was trimmed by 5 bases and the J gene end by 4 bases; junction bases not matched to a gene: 11.

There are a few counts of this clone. Here the CDR3 reads CSARAFPEQYF. The DNA for the CDR3 is TGCAGTGCTAGAGCTTTCCCCGAGCAGTACTTC. V usage is TRBV20-1 and J usage is TRBJ2-7; D not resolved. There are 11 residues in the CDR3. Germline V gene data show CDR1 as DFQATT and CDR2 as SNEGSKA (reference sequence). Deletions cut 1 base from V and 6 bases from J, with 7 bases between.

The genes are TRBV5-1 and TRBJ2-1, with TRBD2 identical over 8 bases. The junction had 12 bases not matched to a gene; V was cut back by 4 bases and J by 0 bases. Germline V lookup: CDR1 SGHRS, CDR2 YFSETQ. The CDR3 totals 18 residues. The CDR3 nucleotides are TGCGCCAGCAGCCCCAGGGGTCTAGCGGGCGACTCCTACAATGAGCAGTTCTTC. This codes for CASSPRGLAGDSYNEQFF. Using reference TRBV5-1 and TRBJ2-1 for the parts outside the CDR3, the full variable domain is KAGVTQTPRYLIKTRGQQVTLSCSPISGHRSVSWYQQTPGQGLQFLFEYFSETQRNKGNFPGRFSGRQFSNSRSEMNVSTLELGDSALYLCASSPRGLAGDSYNEQFFGPGTRLTVL.

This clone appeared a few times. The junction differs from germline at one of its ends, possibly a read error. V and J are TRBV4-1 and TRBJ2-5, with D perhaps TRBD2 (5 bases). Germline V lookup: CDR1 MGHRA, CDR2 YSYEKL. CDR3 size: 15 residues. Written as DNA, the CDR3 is TGTGCCAGCAGAGCGTCCGTAGGGAGCCAAGAGACCCAGTACTTC. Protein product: CASRASVGSQETQYF.

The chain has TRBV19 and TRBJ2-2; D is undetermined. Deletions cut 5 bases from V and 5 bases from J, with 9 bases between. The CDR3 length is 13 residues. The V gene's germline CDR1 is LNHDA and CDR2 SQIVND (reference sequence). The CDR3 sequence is CASSSGLTGELFF. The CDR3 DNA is TGTGCCAGTAGTTCGGGTTTAACCGGGGAGCTGTTTTTT.